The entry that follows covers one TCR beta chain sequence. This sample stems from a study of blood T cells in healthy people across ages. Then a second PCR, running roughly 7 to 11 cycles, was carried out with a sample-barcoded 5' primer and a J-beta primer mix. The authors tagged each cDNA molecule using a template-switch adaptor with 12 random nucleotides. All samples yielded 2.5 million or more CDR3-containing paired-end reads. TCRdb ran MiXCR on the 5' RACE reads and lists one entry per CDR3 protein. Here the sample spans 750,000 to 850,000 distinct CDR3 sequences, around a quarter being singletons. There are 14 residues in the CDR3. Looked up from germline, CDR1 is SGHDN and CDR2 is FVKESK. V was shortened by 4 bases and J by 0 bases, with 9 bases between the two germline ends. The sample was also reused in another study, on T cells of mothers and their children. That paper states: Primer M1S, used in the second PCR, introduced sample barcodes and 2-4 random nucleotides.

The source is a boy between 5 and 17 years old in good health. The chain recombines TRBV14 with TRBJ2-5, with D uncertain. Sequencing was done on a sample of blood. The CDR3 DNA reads TGTGCCAGCAGCCGCGTAGGGTACCAAGAGACCCAGTACTTC. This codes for CASSRVGYQETQYF.